This T cell receptor (beta chain) originates from a study of immune cell composition in non-small cell lung cancer (TCRdb year 2017). As for the study more broadly: To assign histologic subtype, which was mostly lung adenocarcinoma or squamous cell carcinoma, H&E was combined with p63, CK5, Napsin A and TTF-1 immunohistochemistry. Supplementary cohort #1, roughly nine lung adenocarcinoma cases, had paired tumour/lung TCR-beta sequencing and TIL populations generated to assess tumour reactivity. Several tumour specimens with TCR-beta data were rare histological subtypes and were excluded from the subtype comparisons. Using Adaptive Biotechnologies, the researchers ran TCR-beta sequencing on roughly 34 paired NSCLC tumour and non-adjacent lung specimens, along with about two dozen tumour-only specimens.

Remarks on this clone: What this receptor recognizes is not known. Base qualities are missing; no much larger clone stands one base away.

What the authors observed across the whole study: The reactivity cohort contained only around eleven cases, and the tumour-reactive clones were not shown to have sequences in common with the dominant in vivo tumour-associated clones. Tumour-associated clones >0.5% were found in nearly half of NSCLC cases, namely in approximately 33% of adenocarcinomas versus 75% of squamous carcinomas. Across fewer than 13 adenocarcinoma cases, the maximal tumour-associated clone frequency showed a strong correlation with TIL tumour reactivity, but overall clonality showed no such correlation. Lung squamous cell carcinoma tumours had significantly higher Top 10 clone scores and productive clonality than lung adenocarcinoma tumours. Smoking pack-years did not significantly correlate with tumour TCR-beta clonality.

The CDR3, cysteine through phenylalanine, is 16 amino acids long. Only CDR3 DNA is held: 48 bases, read in frame from base 1. After removal of 5 bases from V and 7 bases from J, the junction retains 13 bases not matched to a gene. CDR1 and CDR2, per the germline V gene, are SGHTA and FQGNSA. Genomic DNA was extracted with the QIAamp DNA kit from frozen aliquots of unsorted single-cell suspensions. Surgically resected non-small cell lung cancer tissue was used for the tumour samples. Tissues arrived within 2 hours of resection and were immediately processed into single-cell suspensions. Tissue was broken up mechanically, digested enzymatically with DNase I, collagenase I and hyaluronidase for 30 minutes at 37 degrees C, and then filtered and RBC-lysed. A two-step multiplex PCR was used to amplify TCR-beta CDR3 regions from genomic DNA, and Illumina-compatible adaptors were added in the second step. TCR-beta immunosequencing was carried out on an Illumina platform through the commercial immunoSEQ service. On the authors' methods: Two measures summarised the repertoires: productive clonality, and Top 10 Clones, meaning the percentage of T-cell templates coming from the ten most frequent sequences. Productive clonality ranged from 0 to 1, with 1 indicating a monoclonal population. Tumour-associated clones were defined as sequences comprising at least 0.1% of tumour T-cell templates but absent from matched non-adjacent lung, identified via log10 scatter plots. Analyses were done in GraphPad Prism7 and R, with Student's t-tests for two-group comparisons, ANOVA for stages, and linear regression for relationships. TCRdb took this table from immuneACCESS and kept in-frame rearrangements with V and J called. Such tables lack part of the clones; where checked against another copy, unresolved V genes explain under half of the gap, and the rest is unexplained. For V, J and clone size, that table is used; D and trimming come from the DNA. The sample table holds 15,000 or so clones, of which around 63% were seen once. The top ten clonotypes cover less than 8% of the sample.

Recombination connected TRBV7-2 to TRBJ1-5; 8 bases in the junction line up with TRBD1. The sequence was collected from a human donor with non-small cell lung cancer. Material for sequencing was lung tumor tissue. The CDR3 loop reads CASSLRTGTGGQPQHF. The nucleotide sequence is TGTGCCAGCAGCCTGCGGACAGGGACGGGTGGACAGCCCCAGCATTTT.